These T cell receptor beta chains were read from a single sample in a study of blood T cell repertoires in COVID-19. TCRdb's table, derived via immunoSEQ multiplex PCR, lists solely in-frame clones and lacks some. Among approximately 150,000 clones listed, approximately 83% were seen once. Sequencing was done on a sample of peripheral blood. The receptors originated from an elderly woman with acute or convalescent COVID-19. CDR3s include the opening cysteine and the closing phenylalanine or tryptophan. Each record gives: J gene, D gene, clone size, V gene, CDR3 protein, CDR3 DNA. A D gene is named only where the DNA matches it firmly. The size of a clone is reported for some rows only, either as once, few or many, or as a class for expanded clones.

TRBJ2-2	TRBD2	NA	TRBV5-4	CASSLGGGRSGELFF	TGTGCCAGCAGCTTGGGCGGGGGTCGTAGCGGGGAGCTGTTTTTT
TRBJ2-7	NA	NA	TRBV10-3	CAISDPVTVGYEQYF	TGTGCCATCAGTGACCCCGTGACAGTGGGATACGAGCAGTACTTC
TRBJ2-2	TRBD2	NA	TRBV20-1	CSASQAGNTGELFF	TGCAGTGCTAGTCAAGCGGGAAACACCGGGGAGCTGTTTTTT
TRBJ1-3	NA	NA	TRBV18	CASSPVVVGNTIYF	TGTGCCAGCTCACCAGTGGTAGTAGGAAACACCATATATTTT
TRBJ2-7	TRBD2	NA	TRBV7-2	CASSLEPAGYYEQYF	TGTGCCAGCAGCTTAGAACCAGCGGGATACTACGAGCAGTACTTC
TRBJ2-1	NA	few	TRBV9	CASSVGPQGPLEQFF	TGTGCCAGCAGCGTAGGGCCACAGGGTCCCCTTGAGCAGTTCTTC
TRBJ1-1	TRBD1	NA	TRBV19	CASSNLPGTGNTEAFF	TGTGCCAGTAGTAATCTCCCCGGGACAGGCAACACTGAAGCTTTCTTT
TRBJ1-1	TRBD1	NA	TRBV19	CASSIQGANTEAFF	TGTGCCAGTAGTATACAGGGGGCGAACACTGAAGCTTTCTTT
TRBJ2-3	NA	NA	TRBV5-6	CASSFRLGGPDTQYF	TGTGCCAGCAGCTTTAGGCTGGGGGGGCCAGATACGCAGTATTTT
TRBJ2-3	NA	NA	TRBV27	CASTGGRGSGDTQYF	TGTGCCAGCACCGGGGGGCGGGGGTCCGGGGATACGCAGTATTTT
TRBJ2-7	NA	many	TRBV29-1	CSARESGYEQYF	TGCAGCGCCCGGGAATCGGGCTACGAGCAGTACTTC
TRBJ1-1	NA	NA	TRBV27	CASSLTGLNTEAFF	TGTGCCAGCAGTTTAACAGGGCTTAACACTGAAGCTTTCTTT
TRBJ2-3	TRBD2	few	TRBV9	CASSPSGNDYTDTQYF	TGTGCCAGCAGCCCCAGCGGGAACGACTACACAGATACGCAGTATTTT
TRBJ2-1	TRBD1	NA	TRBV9	CASSVGGTGRNEQFF	TGTGCCAGCAGCGTAGGAGGGACAGGGCGCAATGAGCAGTTCTTC
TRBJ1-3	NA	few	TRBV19	CASSGRAYSGNTIYF	TGTGCCAGTAGTGGCAGGGCGTACTCTGGAAACACCATATATTTT
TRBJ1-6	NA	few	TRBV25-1	CASSGPSGFPSPLHF	TGTGCCAGCAGTGGGCCCTCGGGGTTTCCTTCACCCCTCCACTTT
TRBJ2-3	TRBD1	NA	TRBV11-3	CASSTGQTTDTQYF	TGTGCCAGCAGCACGGGACAGACGACAGATACGCAGTATTTT
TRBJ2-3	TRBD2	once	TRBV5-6	CASRTRISGRRADTQYF	TGTGCCAGCAGGACGAGGATTAGCGGGAGAAGAGCAGATACGCAGTATTTT
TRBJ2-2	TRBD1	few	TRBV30	CAWSDERQGYTGELFF	TGTGCCTGGAGTGACGAGAGACAGGGATACACCGGGGAGCTGTTTTTT
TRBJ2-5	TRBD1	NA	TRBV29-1	CSVALGRGQGETQYF	TGCAGCGTTGCTCTTGGCAGGGGGCAAGGAGAGACCCAGTACTTC
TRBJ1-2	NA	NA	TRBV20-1	CSARQNYGYTF	TGCAGTGCTAGACAGAACTATGGCTACACCTTC
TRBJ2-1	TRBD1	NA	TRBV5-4	CASSTGTGREKQFF	TGTGCCAGCAGCACCGGGACAGGGAGAGAAAAGCAGTTCTTC
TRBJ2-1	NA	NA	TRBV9	CASSAGVEQFF	TGTGCCAGCAGCGCGGGTGTTGAGCAGTTCTTC
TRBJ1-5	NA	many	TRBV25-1	CASMGGGNQPQHF	TGTGCCAGCATGGGTGGAGGCAATCAGCCCCAGCATTTT
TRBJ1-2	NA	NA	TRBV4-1	CASSQKTAGDYGYTF	TGCGCCAGCAGCCAGAAGACGGCGGGGGACTATGGCTACACCTTC
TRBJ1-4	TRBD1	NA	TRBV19	CASSIDGTVSEKLFF	TGTGCCAGTAGTATAGATGGGACAGTAAGTGAAAAACTGTTTTTT
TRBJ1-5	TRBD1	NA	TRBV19	CASTGTGGYQPQHF	TGTGCCAGTACCGGGACAGGGGGCTACCAGCCCCAGCATTTT
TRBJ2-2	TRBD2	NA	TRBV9	CASTMGLAAGAGELFF	TGTGCCAGCACCATGGGACTAGCCGCGGGGGCCGGGGAGCTGTTTTTT
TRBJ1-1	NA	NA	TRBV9	CASSREAEPLNTEAFF	TGTGCCAGCAGTCGGGAAGCCGAACCGCTGAACACTGAAGCTTTCTTT
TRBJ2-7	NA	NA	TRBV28	CASGLRDYEQYF	TGTGCCAGCGGTTTAAGAGACTACGAGCAGTACTTC
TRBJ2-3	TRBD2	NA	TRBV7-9	CASSSPISGSTDTQYF	TGTGCCAGCAGCTCCCCTATTAGCGGGAGCACAGATACGCAGTATTTT
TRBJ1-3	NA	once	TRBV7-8	CASSFGGRGNTIYF	TGTGCCAGCAGCTTCGGGGGACGGGGAAACACCATATATTTT
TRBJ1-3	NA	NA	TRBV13	CASSSRAFELGNTIYF	TGTGCCAGCAGCTCGAGGGCGTTCGAGCTGGGAAACACCATATATTTT
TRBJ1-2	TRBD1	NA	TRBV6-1	CASSDIQGVYGYTF	TGTGCCAGCAGTGATATACAGGGGGTCTATGGCTACACCTTC
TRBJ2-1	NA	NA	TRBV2	CASRGGGNEQFF	TGTGCCAGCAGGGGAGGAGGCAATGAGCAGTTCTTC
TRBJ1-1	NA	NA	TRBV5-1	CASSLTAGKISGEAFF	TGCGCCAGCAGCTTGACAGCCGGAAAGATTTCAGGGGAAGCTTTCTTT
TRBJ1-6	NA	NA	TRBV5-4	CASSRQAPTLNSPLHF	TGTGCCAGCAGCAGACAGGCCCCGACCCTTAATTCACCCCTCCACTTT
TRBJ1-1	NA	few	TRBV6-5	CASSYGQGWTEAFF	TGTGCCAGCAGTTACGGGCAGGGTTGGACTGAAGCTTTCTTT
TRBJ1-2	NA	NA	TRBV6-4	CASSVGGTNGYTF	TGTGCCAGCAGTGTCGGGGGGACGAATGGCTACACCTTC
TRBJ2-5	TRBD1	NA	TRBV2	CASSESGGETQYF	TGTGCCAGCAGTGAATCAGGGGGAGAGACCCAGTACTTC
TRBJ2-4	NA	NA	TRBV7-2	CASSLVRGGNIQYF	TGTGCCAGCAGCTTAGTGAGGGGGGGAAACATTCAGTACTTC
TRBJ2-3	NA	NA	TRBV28	CASSRDSRVLGTQYF	TGTGCCAGCAGCCGGGACTCGAGGGTTTTAGGTACGCAGTATTTT
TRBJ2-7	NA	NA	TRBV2	CASSSQNYEQYF	TGTGCCAGCAGTTCCCAAAACTACGAGCAGTACTTC
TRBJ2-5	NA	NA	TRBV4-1	CASSQEVTRGQETQYF	TGCGCCAGCAGCCAAGAGGTAACCCGGGGGCAAGAGACCCAGTACTTC
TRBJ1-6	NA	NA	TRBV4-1	CASSRGTVGSYNSPLHF	TGCGCCAGCAGCCGCGGGACGGTTGGCTCCTATAATTCACCCCTCCACTTT
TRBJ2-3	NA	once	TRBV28	CASSPWGGGPDTQYF	TGTGCCAGCAGCCCTTGGGGCGGGGGCCCAGATACGCAGTATTTT
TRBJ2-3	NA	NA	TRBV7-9	CASSFGAQGDTQYF	TGTGCCAGCAGCTTTGGGGCTCAGGGGGATACGCAGTATTTT
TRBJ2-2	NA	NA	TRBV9	CASSIQAANTGELFF	TGTGCCAGCAGCATACAGGCCGCGAACACCGGGGAGCTGTTTTTT
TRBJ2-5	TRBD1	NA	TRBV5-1	CASSTTGGEETQYF	TGCGCCAGCAGCACAACAGGGGGAGAAGAGACCCAGTACTTC
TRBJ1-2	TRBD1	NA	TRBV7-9	CASSLGGGAPDGYTF	TGTGCCAGCAGCTTAGGAGGGGGCGCCCCGGATGGCTACACCTTC
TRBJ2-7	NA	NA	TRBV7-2	CASREALGGSYEQYF	TGTGCCAGCAGGGAGGCTCTTGGCGGATCCTACGAGCAGTACTTC
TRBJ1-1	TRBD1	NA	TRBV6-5	CASSSPQGWTEAFF	TGTGCCAGCAGTTCGCCACAGGGGTGGACTGAAGCTTTCTTT